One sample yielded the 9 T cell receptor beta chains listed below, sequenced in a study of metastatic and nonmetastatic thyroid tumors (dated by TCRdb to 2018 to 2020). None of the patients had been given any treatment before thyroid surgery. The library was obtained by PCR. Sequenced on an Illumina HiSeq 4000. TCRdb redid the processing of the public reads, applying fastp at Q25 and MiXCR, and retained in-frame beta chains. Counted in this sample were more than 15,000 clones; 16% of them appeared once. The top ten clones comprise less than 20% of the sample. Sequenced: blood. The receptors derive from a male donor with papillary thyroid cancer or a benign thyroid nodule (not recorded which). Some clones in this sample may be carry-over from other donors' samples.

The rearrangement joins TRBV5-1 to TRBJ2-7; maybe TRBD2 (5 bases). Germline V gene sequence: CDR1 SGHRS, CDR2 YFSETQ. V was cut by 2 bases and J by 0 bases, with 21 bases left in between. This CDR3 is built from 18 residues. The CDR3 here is CASSLRTPAAADSYEQYF. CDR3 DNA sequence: TGCGCCAGCAGCTTACGAACGCCAGCGGCAGCCGACTCCTACGAGCAGTACTTC.

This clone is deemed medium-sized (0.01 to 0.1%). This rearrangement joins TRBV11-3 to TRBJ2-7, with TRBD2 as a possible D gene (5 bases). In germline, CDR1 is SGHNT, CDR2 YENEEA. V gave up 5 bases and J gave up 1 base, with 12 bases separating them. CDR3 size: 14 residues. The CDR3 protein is CASSTLEVSYEQYF. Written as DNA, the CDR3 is TGTGCCAGCAGCACCTTGGAGGTATCCTACGAGCAGTACTTC.

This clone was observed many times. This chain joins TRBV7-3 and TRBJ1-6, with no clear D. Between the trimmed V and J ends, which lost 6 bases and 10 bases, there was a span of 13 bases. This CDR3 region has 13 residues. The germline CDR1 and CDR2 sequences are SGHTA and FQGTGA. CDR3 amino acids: CASSQSFSSPLHF. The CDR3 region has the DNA TGTGCCAGCAGTCAATCCTTTAGCTCACCCCTCCACTTT.

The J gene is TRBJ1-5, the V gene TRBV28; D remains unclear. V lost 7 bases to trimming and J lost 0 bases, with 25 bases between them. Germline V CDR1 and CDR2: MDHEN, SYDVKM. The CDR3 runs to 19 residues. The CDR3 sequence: CASISLSWGGLVSNQPQHF. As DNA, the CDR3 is TGTGCCAGCATCTCCCTCTCATGGGGAGGGCTTGTTAGCAATCAGCCCCAGCATTTT.

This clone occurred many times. This CDR3 is CSVEDLRGTDTQYF. The CDR3 DNA is TGCAGCGTTGAAGATCTGAGGGGTACAGATACGCAGTATTTT. The rearrangement uses TRBV29-1 and TRBJ2-3; possibly TRBD1 or TRBD2 for D (5 bases each). This CDR3 region has 14 residues. The V gene's germline CDR1 is SQVTM and CDR2 ANQGSEA. V shed 0 bases and J shed 3 bases, with 10 bases lying between them.

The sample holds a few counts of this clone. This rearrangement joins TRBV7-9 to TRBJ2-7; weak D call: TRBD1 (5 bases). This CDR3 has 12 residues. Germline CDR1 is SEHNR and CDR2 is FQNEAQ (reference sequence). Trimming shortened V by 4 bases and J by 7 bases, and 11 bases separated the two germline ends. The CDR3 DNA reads TGTGCCAGCAGCTGGACAAGTAATGAGCAGTACTTC. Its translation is CASSWTSNEQYF.

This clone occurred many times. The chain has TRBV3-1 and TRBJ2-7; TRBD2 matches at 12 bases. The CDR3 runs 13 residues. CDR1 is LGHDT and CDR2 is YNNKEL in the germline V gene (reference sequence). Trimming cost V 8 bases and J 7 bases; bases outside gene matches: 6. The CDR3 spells CASEGLAGREQYF. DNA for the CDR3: TGTGCCAGCGAAGGACTAGCGGGACGGGAGCAGTACTTC.

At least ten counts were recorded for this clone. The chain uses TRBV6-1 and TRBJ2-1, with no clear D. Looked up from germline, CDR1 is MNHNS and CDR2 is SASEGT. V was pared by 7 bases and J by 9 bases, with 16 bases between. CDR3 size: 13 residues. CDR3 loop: CASNPLREGEQFF. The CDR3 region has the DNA TGTGCCAGCAACCCACTTAGGGAAGGTGAGCAGTTCTTC.

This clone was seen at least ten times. Here the CDR3 reads CASSLLSGDSYEQYF. Here the CDR3 DNA reads TGTGCCAGCAGCCTCCTCAGCGGGGACTCCTACGAGCAGTACTTC. The chain combines TRBV7-9 with TRBJ2-7; 7 bases map to TRBD2. The germline V gene encodes CDR1 SEHNR and CDR2 FQNEAQ (reference sequence). The V gene end was trimmed by 5 bases and the J gene end by 0 bases; junction bases not matched to a gene: 7. This CDR3 contains 15 residues.